These 25 T cell receptor beta chains originate from one sample sequenced in a study of T cell responses to AZD1222 COVID-19 vaccine. Data came from immunoSEQ multiplex PCR; TCRdb stores just in-frame clones and leaves some out. The table has 110,000 or so clones, roughly 90% seen once. The sample here was peripheral blood, taken on day 0 of MenACWY control vaccination. These receptor sequences come from an adult in good health.

V gene TRBV7-2 combines with J gene TRBJ2-5; unclear D gene. V lost 5 bases to trimming and J lost 4 bases, with 17 bases between them. The CDR3 spans 15 residues. Germline V gives CDR1 SGHTA, CDR2 FQGNSA. The CDR3 loop reads CASSTLVGGGETQYF. The DNA of the CDR3 is TGTGCCAGCAGCACCCTGGTGGGCGGTGGAGAGACCCAGTACTTC.

The V call is TRBV7-2, the J call TRBJ1-2; D gene uncertain. Germline CDR1 is SGHTA and CDR2 is FQGNSA. The germline V and J ends were trimmed by 1 base and 9 bases, with 12 bases remaining between them. The CDR3 spans 13 residues. CDR3 sequence: CASSLVGTKSYTF. The CDR3 region has the DNA TGTGCCAGCAGCTTAGTCGGTACCAAAAGCTACACCTTC. Combining the CDR3 with reference TRBV7-2 and TRBJ1-2 gives the whole variable domain GAGVSQSPSNKVTEKGKDVELRCDPISGHTALYWYRQSLGQGLEFLIYFQGNSAPDKSGLPSDRFSAERTGGSVSTLTIQRTQQEDSAVYLCASSLVGTKSYTFGSGTRLTVV.

This CDR3 is CASSPGKGSYSNQPQHF. The CDR3 nucleotides are TGTGCCAGCAGCCCCGGGAAGGGGTCATATAGCAATCAGCCCCAGCATTTT. The chain combines TRBV3-1 (or the pseudogene TRBV3-2) with TRBJ1-5, with D maybe TRBD1 (5 bases). V lost 4 bases to trimming and J lost 0 bases, with 16 bases between them. The CDR3 is made up of 17 amino acids. Germline CDR1 LGHDT, CDR2 YNNKEL (reference sequence).

This clone was counted a few times. This chain connects TRBV5-1 to TRBJ2-1, with 10 bases fitting TRBD2. The germline V gene encodes CDR1 SGHRS and CDR2 YFSETQ. The junction had 7 bases not matched to a gene; V was cut back by 4 bases and J by 0 bases. The CDR3 is 17 amino acids. CDR3 residues: CASSIRTSGSSYNEQFF. In DNA form, the CDR3 reads TGCGCCAGCAGCATTCGGACTAGCGGAAGCTCCTACAATGAGCAGTTCTTC.

The CDR3 protein is CASNLNPNTEAFF. The CDR3 nucleotides read TGTGCCAGCAACCTAAACCCGAACACTGAAGCTTTCTTT. This rearrangement joins TRBV12-3 or TRBV12-4 to TRBJ1-1; D call uncertain. The V gene lost 7 bases and the J gene lost 1 base, with 10 bases spanning the gap. The CDR3 is 13 amino acids.

The V and J genes are TRBV6-6 and TRBJ2-7; the match to TRBD2 covers 8 bases. The CDR3 extends over 14 amino acids. The V and J ends lost 7 bases and 2 bases, in that order; junction bases with no gene match: 7. Germline V CDR1 and CDR2: MNHNY, SVGAGI (reference sequence). In nucleotides, the CDR3 is TGTGCCAGCACCCCGGGGGGGGCTCCCTACGAGCAGTACTTC. Amino acids: CASTPGGAPYEQYF.

This clone was seen a few times. The chain has TRBV18 and TRBJ2-5, with TRBD1 as a possible D gene (6 bases). Germline V gene data show CDR1 as KGHSH and CDR2 as LQKENI. This CDR3 has 14 residues. Trimming shortened V by 2 bases and J by 5 bases, and 12 bases separated the two germline ends. The CDR3 reads CASSPVGGWETQYF. The DNA for the CDR3 is TGTGCCAGCTCACCAGTTGGGGGCTGGGAGACCCAGTACTTC.

V gene TRBV18 combines with J gene TRBJ1-2, with D unclear. Trimming left V 3 bases short and J 0 bases short, with 8 bases between. This CDR3 has 14 residues. Germline V CDR1 and CDR2: KGHSH, LQKENI. Here the CDR3 DNA reads TGTGCCAGCTCACCGAGCAGCACTAACTATGGCTACACCTTC. Its translation: CASSPSSTNYGYTF.

The chain couples TRBV19 to TRBJ1-1, with TRBD1 matching 9 bases. Germline V lookup: CDR1 LNHDA, CDR2 SQIVND (reference sequence). Trimming at V came to 4 bases and at J to 1 base, leaving 10 bases not matched to a gene. This CDR3 has 17 amino acids. Here the CDR3 DNA reads TGTGCCAGTAGTAGTACCACTACGGGACAGGGGAACACTGAAGCTTTCTTT. This gives the protein CASSSTTTGQGNTEAFF.

CDR3 loop: CASSLTNGGGTEAFF. CDR3 in DNA: TGTGCCAGCAGCTTAACGAACGGAGGAGGGACTGAAGCTTTCTTT. V is TRBV7-3 and J is TRBJ1-1; no firm D call. The CDR3 runs to 15 residues. Germline V gene data show CDR1 as SGHTA and CDR2 as FQGTGA. V shed 0 bases and J shed 5 bases, with 13 bases lying between them.

The J gene is TRBJ1-1, the V gene TRBV5-4; no clear D gene. This CDR3 region has 18 residues. Deletions cut 0 bases from V and 5 bases from J, with 23 bases between. Germline V gene lookup returns CDR1 SGHNT and CDR2 YYREEE (reference sequence). The CDR3 nucleotides are TGTGCCAGCAGCTTGGGGCTTAGGCCTGGACGGAAGGAGACTGAAGCTTTCTTT. Translated, it gives CASSLGLRPGRKETEAFF.

V usage is TRBV11-2 and J usage is TRBJ1-1; D remains ambiguous. CDR1 SGHAT and CDR2 FQNNGV come from the germline V gene. The CDR3 totals 14 residues. Trimming took off 0 bases at V and 4 bases at J, with 9 bases between the two ends. The CDR3 region has the DNA TGTGCCAGCAGCTTAGATGGGCCAAGCACTGAAGCTTTCTTT. Amino acids: CASSLDGPSTEAFF.

This chain uses TRBV5-4 with TRBJ2-7, with TRBD1 matching over 9 bases. V dropped 4 bases and J dropped 4; count of bases not matched to a gene: 6. CDR3 length: 14 residues. Per germline, CDR1 SGHNT and CDR2 YYREEE (reference sequence). The CDR3 DNA reads as TGTGCCAGCAGCACGGGGACAGGGAGGTACGAGCAGTACTTC. Protein product: CASSTGTGRYEQYF.

CDR3 DNA: TGTGCCAGCAGTCCTCTAGTTCCATCAGGCTCCTACGAGCAGTACTTC. It yields the protein CASSPLVPSGSYEQYF. This chain links TRBV28 with TRBJ2-7; D not certain. V was shortened by 5 bases and J by 0 bases, with 17 bases between the two germline ends. Germline values: CDR1 MDHEN, CDR2 SYDVKM. This CDR3 region has 16 residues.

The V gene is TRBV29-1, the J gene TRBJ2-7; D possibly corresponds to TRBD1 (5 bases). The germline V gene encodes CDR1 SQVTM and CDR2 ANQGSEA. V gave up 2 bases and J gave up 3 bases, with 8 bases separating them. The length of the CDR3 is 12 residues. CDR3 loop: CSVESQGYEQYF. The CDR3 DNA reads as TGCAGCGTTGAATCCCAGGGCTACGAGCAGTACTTC.

The rearrangement links TRBV18 to TRBJ2-3; TRBD2 is a possible D gene (5 bases). The CDR3 has 16 amino acids. Germline lookup yields CDR1 KGHSH and CDR2 LQKENI. The V end lost 3 bases, the J end lost 1 base, and 14 bases lay between the germline ends. The CDR3 nucleotides are TGTGCCAGCTCACCTAAGGGAGTCACTGGCACAGATACGCAGTATTTT. Translated: CASSPKGVTGTDTQYF.

The chain carries TRBV6-6 and TRBJ1-4; possibly TRBD1 for D (5 bases). Germline V lookup: CDR1 MNHNY, CDR2 SVGAGI (reference sequence). V was clipped by 5 bases and J by 4 bases, with 14 bases between them. The length of the CDR3 is 15 residues. The CDR3 spells CASSIPGRSNEKLFF. The CDR3 nucleotides are TGTGCCAGCAGTATCCCGGGACGGAGTAATGAAAAACTGTTTTTT.

CDR3 sequence (DNA): TGTGCCAGCAGTTGGGTAATGAACACTGAAGCTTTCTTT. Translating it yields CASSWVMNTEAFF. The genes are TRBV7-9 and TRBJ1-1; D is uncertain. The germline V and J ends were trimmed by 6 bases and 0 bases, with 8 bases remaining between them. CDR1 and CDR2 (germline): SEHNR, FQNEAQ (reference sequence). CDR3 length equals 13 residues.

CDR3 in amino acids: CASSRRSAGALLDTQYF. CDR3 DNA sequence: TGTGCCAGCAGCCGAAGATCTGCAGGGGCGCTACTTGATACGCAGTATTTT. V and J are TRBV3-1 (or the pseudogene TRBV3-2) and TRBJ2-3; a weak D match, TRBD1 (6 bases). The CDR3 covers 17 residues. Deletions cut 4 bases from V and 6 bases from J, with 23 bases between. Germline V gene data show CDR1 as LGHDT and CDR2 as YNNKEL (reference sequence).

The rearrangement uses TRBV10-3 and TRBJ1-1, with D tentatively TRBD1 (5 bases). Trimming removed 2 bases at V and 1 base at J, with 8 bases between. The CDR3 contains 14 residues. Germline CDR1 is ENHRY and CDR2 is SYGVKD. The CDR3 sequence is CAISERGRNTEAFF. In DNA, the CDR3 is TGTGCCATCAGTGAGAGGGGAAGGAACACTGAAGCTTTCTTT.

The rearrangement uses TRBV18 and TRBJ2-1; a possible D gene is TRBD2 (6 bases). V dropped 2 bases and J dropped 5 bases, with 13 bases sitting between them. CDR3 size: 15 residues. Germline CDR1 is KGHSH and CDR2 is LQKENI. The CDR3 loop is CASSPGQGGNNEQFF. The CDR3 coding sequence is TGTGCCAGCTCACCAGGGCAGGGAGGCAACAATGAGCAGTTCTTC.

The chain uses TRBV5-5 and TRBJ1-1; D is unclear. Trimming removed 2 bases at V and 7 bases at J, with 15 bases between. Germline V gives CDR1 SGHKS, CDR2 YYEKEE (reference sequence). The CDR3 length is 14 residues. CDR3 in DNA: TGTGCCAGCAGCTTCTCCAATTCTCGGATTGAAGCTTTCTTT. As protein: CASSFSNSRIEAFF.

The chain employs TRBV4-3 and TRBJ2-2; the D is unclear. CDR3 length equals 16 residues. Per the germline V gene, CDR1 is LGHNA and CDR2 is YSLEER. The V and J ends lost 0 bases and 3 bases respectively, with 11 bases between them. CDR3 sequence (DNA): TGCGCCAGCAGCCAAGATGGTATTGGGGACACCGGGGAGCTGTTTTTT. This sequence encodes CASSQDGIGDTGELFF.

The V call is TRBV9, the J call TRBJ1-2; 7 bases agree with TRBD1. The junction had 8 bases not matched to a gene; V was cut back by 2 bases and J by 4 bases. The germline CDR1 and CDR2 sequences are SGDLS and YYNGEE. CDR3 size: 15 residues. The CDR3 DNA reads as TGTGCCAGCAGCGTCTCACAGGGGCGCGGCTATGGCTACACCTTC. Protein product: CASSVSQGRGYGYTF.

This rearrangement joins TRBV6-5 to TRBJ2-7, with 9 bases identical to TRBD1. J was trimmed by 6 bases and V by 6 bases; bases with no gene match: 9. The V gene's germline CDR1 is MNHEY and CDR2 SVGAGI. CDR3 size: 14 residues. The CDR3 loop is CASSYTGTGSEQYF. In DNA form, the CDR3 reads TGTGCCAGCAGCTACACCGGGACAGGGAGCGAGCAGTACTTC.